This T cell receptor (beta chain) was captured by sequencing in a study of shared clonotypes between healthy human individuals. The table came from immunoSEQ multiplex PCR; TCRdb's copy has only in-frame clones and leaves some out. Of millions of clones detected, about 95% appear once; the ten largest clones hold around 1.1%. Study results and caveats: Blood alone was sampled, and tissue repertoires likely differ.

This clone appeared once. Its antigen is not identified. Between the trimmed V and J ends, which lost 2 bases and 6 bases, there was a span of 16 bases. In germline, CDR1 is SEHNR, CDR2 FQNEAQ (reference sequence). This CDR3 has 15 residues. Naive CD8 populations comprised CD45RO-negative cells positively selected for CCR7, excluding terminally differentiated effector memory CD45RA+ cells. Recent vaccinations or acute infections were absent in the healthy HIV-negative adult donors. The sequence came from a man aged 18 to 35 in good health. J is TRBJ1-2 and V is TRBV7-9, with D perhaps TRBD1 (5 bases). Sample: naive CD8+ T cells sorted from blood. CDR3 protein: CASSLRGLGVDGYTF. CDR3 nucleotides: TGTGCCAGCAGCTTACGGGGGTTAGGGGTTGATGGCTACACCTTC.